This is a list of T cell receptor beta chains from one sample in a study of CD8+CD57+ T cells in acquired aplastic anemia. MiXCR, run by TCRdb on the reads, gives a single entry per CDR3 protein. In the table there are fewer than 300,000 distinct CDR3 sequences, less than 85% of which are singletons. The sample was sorted CD4+, CD8+, or CD8+CD57+ T cells (not recorded which) from PBMCs. These receptors all stem from a human donor with aplastic anemia. CDR3s include the opening cysteine and the closing phenylalanine or tryptophan. D genes are given only for firm matches. Some rows have no size entry. The others give once, few or many, or a class for an expanded clone.

CDR3 length: 13; D gene: .; J gene: TRBJ2-3; V gene: TRBV7-2; clone size: .; CDR3 DNA: TGTGCCAGCGGCGACGCGGGCACTCACACGAAGTATTTT; CDR3 protein: CASGDAGTHTKYF
CDR3 length: 16; D gene: .; J gene: TRBJ1-6; V gene: TRBV7-2; clone size: .; CDR3 DNA: TGTGCCAGCAGCTTGGGGGAGGGCCGATATAATGCAGTCCTCCACTTT; CDR3 protein: CASSLGEGRYNAVLHF
CDR3 length: 14; D gene: .; J gene: TRBJ2-3; V gene: TRBV9; clone size: .; CDR3 DNA: TGTGCCAGCAGCGTAGCGGGAGCGAGAAATCCGCCCCATTTT; CDR3 protein: CASSVAGARNPPHF
CDR3 length: 17; D gene: .; J gene: TRBJ1-4; V gene: TRBV4-1; clone size: many; CDR3 DNA: TGCGCCAGCAGCCAAGATGGTAACCCTGGGGCTAATGAAAAACTGTTTTTT; CDR3 protein: CASSQDGNPGANEKLFF
CDR3 length: 15; D gene: .; J gene: TRBJ1-2; V gene: TRBV7-2; clone size: .; CDR3 DNA: TGTGCCAGCAGCTCCACCCAGGGCGAAGACTACGGCTACACCTTC; CDR3 protein: CASSSTQGEDYGYTF
CDR3 length: 12; D gene: .; J gene: TRBJ1-6; V gene: TRBV24-1; clone size: .; CDR3 DNA: TGTGCCACCGAGACAGTATACTCACCCCTCCACTTT; CDR3 protein: CATETVYSPLHF
CDR3 length: 16; D gene: TRBD1; J gene: TRBJ2-7; V gene: TRBV6-1; clone size: many; CDR3 DNA: TGTGCCAGCAGGGAAGGGACAGGCGGATATTCCTACGAGCAGTACTTC; CDR3 protein: CASREGTGGYSYEQYF
CDR3 length: 16; D gene: TRBD1; J gene: TRBJ1-6; V gene: TRBV25-1; clone size: .; CDR3 DNA: TGTGCCAGCAGTGACTCCGGACAGGGCGACAATTCACCCCTCCACTTT; CDR3 protein: CASSDSGQGDNSPLHF
CDR3 length: 12; D gene: .; J gene: TRBJ1-1; V gene: TRBV2; clone size: .; CDR3 DNA: TGTGCCAGCAGCGCAGGGGACACAGAAACTTTGTTT; CDR3 protein: CASSAGDTETLF
CDR3 length: 12; D gene: .; J gene: TRBJ2-3; V gene: TRBV15; clone size: .; CDR3 DNA: TGTGCCACCAGCAGCTCCTCAGATACGCAGTATTTT; CDR3 protein: CATSSSSDTQYF
CDR3 length: 14; D gene: .; J gene: TRBJ2-3; V gene: TRBV7-3; clone size: .; CDR3 DNA: TGTGCCAGCAGCCCCCCTCCGGGACCGAGACATGAATACTTT; CDR3 protein: CASSPPPGPRHEYF
CDR3 length: 14; D gene: .; J gene: TRBJ2-5; V gene: TRBV7-8; clone size: .; CDR3 DNA: TGTGCCACCAGCATAGGACTACCGCGAGGGAACCAGTATTTC; CDR3 protein: CATSIGLPRGNQYF
CDR3 length: 14; D gene: TRBD2; J gene: TRBJ2-3; V gene: TRBV9; clone size: .; CDR3 DNA: TGTGCCAGCAGCCTAGCGGGAGGCCGTGGCGCTGAGCATTTT; CDR3 protein: CASSLAGGRGAEHF
CDR3 length: 12; D gene: .; J gene: TRBJ1-5; V gene: TRBV7-2; clone size: .; CDR3 DNA: TGTGCCAGCAGCGATAGCACTCAGCGCCAGCATTTT; CDR3 protein: CASSDSTQRQHF
CDR3 length: 12; D gene: .; J gene: TRBJ2-4; V gene: TRBV3-1; clone size: .; CDR3 DNA: TGTGCCAGCAGCCCCCCCCCGAAATGGGCGAACTTC; CDR3 protein: CASSPPPKWANF
CDR3 length: 14; D gene: .; J gene: TRBJ1-5; V gene: TRBV2; clone size: .; CDR3 DNA: TGTGCCAGCAGTGATGACAGCTACAATCAGCCCCAGCATTTT; CDR3 protein: CASSDDSYNQPQHF
CDR3 length: 13; D gene: .; J gene: TRBJ2-1; V gene: TRBV2; clone size: .; CDR3 DNA: TGTGCCAGCAGGGAGGGGTGCACCAATGCGCAGTTTTTT; CDR3 protein: CASREGCTNAQFF
CDR3 length: 19; D gene: TRBD2; J gene: TRBJ2-7; V gene: TRBV7-9; clone size: few; CDR3 DNA: TGTGCCAGCAGCTTAGATTTTCGGAGGGCTAGCGGCAACTCCTACGAGCAGTACTTC; CDR3 protein: CASSLDFRRASGNSYEQYF
CDR3 length: 14; D gene: .; J gene: TRBJ2-3; V gene: TRBV2; clone size: .; CDR3 DNA: TGTGCCAGCAGCGTGGCGTATGGTAACGAGCCCCAGTATTTT; CDR3 protein: CASSVAYGNEPQYF
CDR3 length: 13; D gene: TRBD1; J gene: TRBJ2-1; V gene: TRBV4-1; clone size: .; CDR3 DNA: TGTGCCAGCAAACCGACAGGGAACAATGAGCAGTTCTTC; CDR3 protein: CASKPTGNNEQFF
CDR3 length: 14; D gene: .; J gene: TRBJ2-3; V gene: TRBV19; clone size: few; CDR3 DNA: TGTGCCAGTAGTCTGGGGCCAGCTACAGATACGCAGTATTTT; CDR3 protein: CASSLGPATDTQYF
CDR3 length: 16; D gene: .; J gene: TRBJ2-3; V gene: TRBV7-2; clone size: .; CDR3 DNA: TGTGCCAGCAGCTTAGCGCTAGGTCCAGATACGCATTCTCAGTATTTT; CDR3 protein: CASSLALGPDTHSQYF
CDR3 length: 13; D gene: .; J gene: TRBJ2-5; V gene: TRBV9; clone size: .; CDR3 DNA: TGTGCCAGCAGCGCACGGGTCCAGATGGCTACACCTTTC; CDR3 protein: CASSARVQMATPF
CDR3 length: 13; D gene: .; J gene: TRBJ2-5; V gene: TRBV7-2; clone size: few; CDR3 DNA: TGTGCCAGCGGACACGGGGGTTACGAGACCCAGTACTTC; CDR3 protein: CASGHGGYETQYF
CDR3 length: 14; D gene: .; J gene: TRBJ2-5; V gene: TRBV7-7; clone size: .; CDR3 DNA: TGTGCCACCAGCAGAGGCGGGGCACAAGAGACTTATTACTTC; CDR3 protein: CATSRGGAQETYYF
CDR3 length: 14; D gene: .; J gene: TRBJ2-1; V gene: TRBV11-3; clone size: .; CDR3 DNA: TGCGCCAGCAGCTTAAATATCACGGGCGATGAGCAGTTCTTC; CDR3 protein: CASSLNITGDEQFF
CDR3 length: 14; D gene: .; J gene: TRBJ1-2; V gene: TRBV7-2; clone size: .; CDR3 DNA: TGTGCCAGCAGCTTTGGCAGAGCTAACTATGGCTACACCTTC; CDR3 protein: CASSFGRANYGYTF
CDR3 length: 13; D gene: .; J gene: TRBJ1-2; V gene: TRBV9; clone size: once; CDR3 DNA: TGTGCCAGCAGCGTAGAAGGGCCAGTTGGCTACACCTTC; CDR3 protein: CASSVEGPVGYTF
CDR3 length: 13; D gene: .; J gene: TRBJ2-3; V gene: TRBV2; clone size: .; CDR3 DNA: TGTGCCAGCGGGGCTGGGGGCACAGATACGCAGGTTTTT; CDR3 protein: CASGAGGTDTQVF
CDR3 length: 14; D gene: .; J gene: TRBJ1-5; V gene: TRBV7-3; clone size: .; CDR3 DNA: TGTGCCAGCAGTGAGTGGTATAGCAATCAGACCAAGCATTTT; CDR3 protein: CASSEWYSNQTKHF
CDR3 length: 16; D gene: .; J gene: TRBJ2-5; V gene: TRBV7-2; clone size: .; CDR3 DNA: TGTGCCAGCAGCGTTCTAAGAGATGAGCAGTTCTTGAGGCAGTACTTC; CDR3 protein: CASSVLRDEQFLRQYF
CDR3 length: 15; D gene: .; J gene: TRBJ2-5; V gene: TRBV2; clone size: .; CDR3 DNA: TGTGCCAGCAGCGGAGTGGGCGGGGCGAACAATGCACAGTACTTC; CDR3 protein: CASSGVGGANNAQYF
CDR3 length: 15; D gene: .; J gene: TRBJ1-2; V gene: TRBV7-9; clone size: .; CDR3 DNA: TGTGCCAGCAGCTTGAAAAGAAGCGGCGACTACGATGACACCTTC; CDR3 protein: CASSLKRSGDYDDTF
CDR3 length: 12; D gene: .; J gene: TRBJ2-4; V gene: TRBV5-8; clone size: .; CDR3 DNA: TGTGCCAGCGGCGTTACTGGGGACATTCAGTACTTC; CDR3 protein: CASGVTGDIQYF
CDR3 length: 14; D gene: .; J gene: TRBJ2-5; V gene: TRBV2; clone size: .; CDR3 DNA: TGTGCCAGCAGCCTGGCTAGTCAGTCCTACGACCAGTACTTC; CDR3 protein: CASSLASQSYDQYF
CDR3 length: 15; D gene: .; J gene: TRBJ2-1; V gene: TRBV7-8; clone size: .; CDR3 DNA: TGTGCCAGTAGTATGGGTCGCGGATCCTACAATGACCAGTTCTTC; CDR3 protein: CASSMGRGSYNDQFF
CDR3 length: 16; D gene: .; J gene: TRBJ2-1; V gene: TRBV7-8; clone size: .; CDR3 DNA: TGTGCCAGCAGCTTAGCGAAGGGGCCGTACTACAATGAGCAGTTCTTC; CDR3 protein: CASSLAKGPYYNEQFF
CDR3 length: 13; D gene: .; J gene: TRBJ2-3; V gene: TRBV5-8; clone size: .; CDR3 DNA: TGTGCCAGCAGGTTACAGGGCACAGATACGCAGTATTTT; CDR3 protein: CASRLQGTDTQYF
CDR3 length: 13; D gene: .; J gene: TRBJ2-3; V gene: TRBV2; clone size: .; CDR3 DNA: TGTGCCAGCAGCAACGAGAGGGCAGATACGCAGTATTTT; CDR3 protein: CASSNERADTQYF
CDR3 length: 15; D gene: .; J gene: TRBJ1-6; V gene: TRBV7-8; clone size: .; CDR3 DNA: TGTGCCAGCAGCCCCCGGGCTCATGGGACTTCACCCCTCCACTTT; CDR3 protein: CASSPRAHGTSPLHF
CDR3 length: 14; D gene: TRBD2; J gene: TRBJ2-3; V gene: TRBV9; clone size: .; CDR3 DNA: TGTGCCAGCAGCGCCGGGACTAGCGGAGTAGCTACGCATTTT; CDR3 protein: CASSAGTSGVATHF
CDR3 length: 15; D gene: .; J gene: TRBJ1-1; V gene: TRBV7-8; clone size: .; CDR3 DNA: TGTGCCAGCAGCTCCGGTCTTACGGGTGGACAGGAAGCTTTCTTT; CDR3 protein: CASSSGLTGGQEAFF